This T cell receptor beta chain was sequenced in a study of T cells after yellow fever vaccination. General observations from the study: Post-booster repertoires contained most primary-vaccination clones again (roughly 96% CD4, 85% to 90% CD8). Any FACS-sorted repertoire could hold abundant clonotypes that contaminate it from the bulk population.

This clonotype came up a few times. Its specificity is not known. MiXCR, applied by TCRdb to the 5' RACE reads, yields one record per CDR3 protein. The repertoire includes around 250,000 distinct CDR3 sequences, about 7% of them detected once, and 0.85% sits in the top ten. Between the trimmed V and J ends, which lost 5 bases and 9 bases, there was a span of 11 bases. This CDR3 has 12 residues. Germline CDR1 and CDR2: SGHTA and FQGNSA. Sequenced here: CD4+ T cells sorted from PBMCs, sampled 15 days after the yellow fever booster vaccination. The rearrangement uses TRBV7-2 and TRBJ2-1, with D possibly being TRBD2 (5 bases). The clonotype was recovered from a young man who received the YFV17D yellow fever vaccine. CDR3: CASSRAGGEQFF. CDR3 DNA sequence: TGTGCCAGCAGCCGAGCAGGAGGTGAGCAGTTCTTC.